This T cell receptor beta chain stems from a study of blood T cell repertoires in COVID-19. Data came from immunoSEQ multiplex PCR; TCRdb stores just in-frame clones and leaves some out. This table has about 480,000 clones, about 88% appearing once. Germline CDR1 reads MGHDK; CDR2 reads SYGVNS. Trimming pared 4 bases from V and 7 bases from J, leaving 5 bases between. There are 11 residues in the CDR3. Allocation to cohorts depended on clinical history reported by the participants. This receptor was identified in a woman aged 55 to 70 who had recovered from COVID-19. The gene calls are TRBV25-1 and TRBJ2-1; D is uncertain. Sequenced material: PBMCs or T cells enriched from blood (not recorded which). Here the CDR3 DNA reads TGTGCCAGCAGTGGCGGAAATGAGCAGTTCTTC. Translating it yields CASSGGNEQFF.